The entry below gives a single T cell receptor (beta chain) sequence along with its context. Its antigen is not known. This specimen comes from a study of T cell responses to AZD1222 COVID-19 vaccine. Overall study findings and caveats: Compared with day 0, the breadth and depth of the Spike-specific TCR repertoire rose significantly after two doses of AZD1222. Females made up more of the donors, who were largely white British, and clonal diversity may have come out too low. All repertoire sampling was performed exclusively after the peak T cell response.

TCRdb keeps only in-frame clones here, not all; method: immunoSEQ multiplex PCR. The sample yields around 89,000 clones, roughly 90% seen once. With 5 bases clipped from V and 7 bases from J, the junction kept 7 bases outside the gene matches. CDR1 and CDR2 from the germline V gene are SEHNR and FQNEAQ (reference sequence). CDR3 length equals 14 residues. The sequence was collected from an adult who received the AZD1222 COVID-19 vaccine. Sequenced material: peripheral blood, taken 28 days after the second AZD1222 dose. V gene TRBV7-9 combines with J gene TRBJ1-1; 10 bases match TRBD1. CDR3 in DNA: TGTGCCAGCAGCCAGGGACAGGGGCAGGGTGAAGCTTTCTTT. It translates to CASSQGQGQGEAFF.